Shown below are 8 T cell receptor beta chains from a single sample sequenced in a study of T-cell reconstitution after alpha-beta-depleted transplantation in children. The TCRbeta library was prepared with unique molecular identifiers. TCRdb itself ran the PCR reads through MiXCR, one entry per CDR3 protein. The profile shows about 240,000 distinct CDR3 sequences, about 12% of them singletons. This sample comprised PBMCs from the stem cell graft donor, obtained from the stem cell graft. Receptors were obtained from a human donor who donated a stem cell graft to a child with acute lymphoblastic leukemia.

This clonotype was recorded a few times. The chain has TRBV11-3 and TRBJ2-2; unclear D gene. The CDR3 covers 14 residues. The V and J ends lost 7 bases and 3 bases respectively, with 12 bases between them. Germline CDR1 and CDR2: SGHNT and YENEEA. The CDR3 sequence is CASTKKSYTGELFF. The CDR3 DNA reads as TGTGCCAGCACCAAAAAGTCCTACACCGGGGAGCTGTTTTTT. The entire variable domain, with the rest obtained from reference TRBV11-3 and TRBJ2-2, is as follows: EAGVVQSPRYKIIEKKQPVAFWCNPISGHNTLYWYLQNLGQGPELLIRYENEEAVDDSQLPKDRFSAERLKGVDSTLKIQPAELGDSAVYLCASTKKSYTGELFFGEGSRLTVL.

This clonotype was observed many times. This chain connects TRBV20-1 to TRBJ2-7; TRBD1 might be the D (5 bases). Trimming removed 4 bases at V and 3 bases at J, with 10 bases between. The germline V gene encodes CDR1 DFQATT and CDR2 SNEGSKA (reference sequence). The CDR3 sequence is 12 residues long. CDR3 nucleotides: TGCAGTGCTACAGGGCATTACTACGAGCAGTACTTC. Protein sequence: CSATGHYYEQYF.

This clonotype has just a few counts. This chain joins TRBV20-1 and TRBJ1-5; a possible D gene is TRBD1 (5 bases). The germline CDR1 and CDR2 sequences are DFQATT and SNEGSKA (reference sequence). Trimming removed 0 bases from V and 1 base from J, with 13 bases in between. The CDR3 runs to 16 residues. This CDR3 reads CSARDGKTASNQPQHF. Here the CDR3 DNA reads TGCAGTGCTAGAGATGGAAAGACAGCGAGCAATCAGCCCCAGCATTTT.

The sample holds many counts of this clonotype. The chain combines TRBV11-2 with TRBJ2-5, with D perhaps TRBD1 (6 bases). V lost 8 bases, J lost 4 bases, and 29 bases lay in between. CDR3 length equals 18 residues. Looked up from germline, CDR1 is SGHAT and CDR2 is FQNNGV. CDR3 DNA: TGTGCCAGCCTTTCAGCGGTCATCCCCCAGGGGTTGGGAGAGACCCAGTACTTC. Its protein product is CASLSAVIPQGLGETQYF.

In regard to this clonotype: A much larger clone lies one base from this, so it may be a read error. This chain joins TRBV4-3 and TRBJ2-7; D is perhaps TRBD1 (6 bases). The CDR3 is 14 amino acids. Germline V gene sequence: CDR1 LGHNA, CDR2 YSLEER. CDR3 coding DNA: TGCGCCAGCGGCCAAGAGCCGATGGGGGCGATGCAGTACTTC. Translation: CASGQEPMGAMQYF.

The table lists this clonotype with many counts. V is TRBV5-6 and J is TRBJ1-1; D is unresolved. Trimming left V 0 bases short and J 8 bases short, with 8 bases between. CDR1 is SGHDT, CDR2 YYEEEE, per germline. This CDR3 region has 12 residues. In DNA, the CDR3 is TGTGCCAGCAGCTTGGAAAGCCGCGAAGCTTTCTTT. Translation: CASSLESREAFF.

This clonotype was counted only a few times. The J gene is TRBJ2-1, the V gene TRBV28; D unresolved. Trimming removed 3 bases from V and 3 bases from J, with 9 bases in between. Germline loops: CDR1 MDHEN, CDR2 SYDVKM. This CDR3 is 14 amino acids long. CDR3 amino acids: CASSFHDDYNEQFF. The CDR3 DNA reads TGTGCCAGCAGTTTTCATGATGACTACAATGAGCAGTTCTTC.

This clonotype was detected only a few times. This rearrangement joins TRBV6-5 to TRBJ2-1; 8 bases match TRBD1. With 0 bases clipped from V and 5 bases from J, the junction kept 3 bases outside the gene matches. Germline V lookup: CDR1 MNHEY, CDR2 SVGAGI. This CDR3 region has 15 residues. The CDR3 reads CASSYSRDRHNEQFF. The CDR3 nucleotides are TGTGCCAGCAGTTACTCGAGGGACAGGCACAATGAGCAGTTCTTC.